This TCR beta chain was identified during a study of Ad26.COV2.S vaccination and SARS-CoV-2 variants. V lost 0 bases and J lost 4, with 12 bases in between. The CDR3 is 15 amino acids. The germline V gene has CDR1 MRHNA and CDR2 SNTAGT. The method was immunoSEQ multiplex PCR; TCRdb's version includes in-frame clones alone and lacks a portion of them. The sample has a few hundred thousand clones, approximately 89% seen once; the top ten hold over 2.5%. Treatment described: 15 to 20 received Ad26.COV2.S at low or high dose, single or two shots; about 5 received placebo; per-sample allocation not given. All samples were drawn on day 63, counting from the first vaccine or placebo injection.

The material was peripheral blood, obtained in a trial of Ad26.COV2.S vaccine versus placebo. This TCR derives from a person between 18 and 65 years old who received the Ad26.COV2.S COVID-19 vaccine or a placebo. The J gene is TRBJ1-1, the V gene TRBV6-4; D is unresolved. Here the CDR3 DNA reads TGTGCCAGCAGTGACTCGGACCCTCCGTCCACTGAAGCTTTCTTT. It yields the protein CASSDSDPPSTEAFF.